Presented here are 22 T cell receptor beta chains from one specimen sequenced in a study of response to subunit inactivated influenza vaccine. TCRdb processed the RT-PCR reads anew with MiXCR; each CDR3 protein has one entry. The table records about 700,000 distinct CDR3 sequences, roughly 13% of them present only once. The source was PBMCs from blood, collected 14 to 15 days before vaccination. These receptors originate from a man in his forties or fifties who received an inactivated influenza vaccine.

This clonotype came up a few times. The chain couples TRBV14 to TRBJ2-5, with D perhaps matching TRBD1 (6 bases). Germline V gene data show CDR1 as SGHDN and CDR2 as FVKESK. V lost 0 bases to trimming and J lost 1 base, with 18 bases between them. The CDR3 consists of 18 residues. CDR3 DNA sequence: TGTGCCAGCAGCCAAGAGAGTAAGAAGGGCAGGGGCCAAGAGACCCAGTACTTC. Encoded protein: CASSQESKKGRGQETQYF.

A few counts support this clonotype. The V call is TRBV7-2, the J call TRBJ2-7; 10 nucleotides agree with TRBD2. CDR3 length: 14 amino acids. Germline values: CDR1 SGHTA, CDR2 FQGNSA. V shed 5 bases, J shed 6 bases, and the junction held 7 bases outside the gene matches. The CDR3 here is CASSPSSGRGEQYF. The CDR3 DNA reads as TGTGCCAGCAGCCCCTCTAGCGGGAGAGGCGAGCAGTACTTC.

The sample holds many counts of this clonotype. The CDR3 DNA reads TGTGCCAGCAGTTACTCCGAGACAGGGTCATCGGAGCAGTACTTC. It codes for CASSYSETGSSEQYF. This chain connects TRBV6-2 or TRBV6-3 to TRBJ2-7; 7 bases are a match to TRBD1. Looked up from germline, CDR1 is MNHEY and CDR2 is SVGEGT. V was clipped by 0 bases and J by 7 bases; unmatched bases: 9. The CDR3 contains 15 residues.

In its sample, this clonotype was seen many times. The J gene is TRBJ1-4, the V gene TRBV27; 8 nucleotides line up with TRBD1. The J segment lost 6 bases and the V segment lost 5 bases, leaving 8 bases of the junction unmatched. The length of the CDR3 is 15 residues. The germline V gene has CDR1 MNHEY and CDR2 SMNVEV (reference sequence). The CDR3 DNA reads as TGTGCCAGCAGTGCTTACAGGGGGAAGGATGAAAAACTGTTTTTT. Protein: CASSAYRGKDEKLFF.

The chain joins TRBV6-5 to TRBJ1-6, with TRBD1 matching 8 bases. Per the germline V gene, CDR1 is MNHEY and CDR2 is SVGAGI. The V segment lost 4 bases and the J segment 0 bases; nucleotides outside the gene matches: 5. The CDR3 is 17 residues long. CDR3 in DNA: TGTGCCAGCAGTTTCCAGGGGGCCAGCTCCTATAATTCACCCCTCCACTTT. Protein sequence: CASSFQGASSYNSPLHF.

This clonotype has only a few counts. The chain uses TRBV12-3 or TRBV12-4 and TRBJ1-5; 7 bases are shared with TRBD1. CDR3 length: 14 amino acids. The V gene end was trimmed by 6 bases and the J gene end by 5 bases; junction bases not matched to a gene: 7. CDR3 protein: CASSLTGDHQPQHF. The CDR3 DNA follows: TGTGCCAGCAGCCTAACAGGGGATCATCAGCCCCAGCATTTT.

This clonotype occurred a few times. The V gene is TRBV20-1, the J gene TRBJ1-6; D ambiguous. The CDR3 covers 13 residues. The V end lost 4 bases, the J end lost 14 bases, and 18 bases lay between the germline ends. From germline, CDR1 is DFQATT and CDR2 SNEGSKA (reference sequence). Written as DNA, the CDR3 is TGCAGTGCTAACGCTGGGAGCTTAAGGGCCCTCCACTTT. Protein product: CSANAGSLRALHF.

This chain connects TRBV5-1 to TRBJ2-1; possible D gene TRBD1, 6 bases. CDR3 length equals 14 residues. The V end lost 0 bases, the J end lost 12 bases, and 16 bases lay between the germline ends. Germline lookup yields CDR1 SGHRS and CDR2 YFSETQ. CDR3 in amino acids: CASSLDAGARGQFF. In DNA form, the CDR3 reads TGCGCCAGCAGCTTGGACGCAGGGGCCCGTGGGCAGTTCTTC.

The rearrangement uses TRBV4-2 and TRBJ1-1; no firm D call. This CDR3 is built from 15 residues. V was clipped by 4 bases and J by 5 bases, with 17 bases between them. CDR1 and CDR2 from the germline V gene are LGHNA and YNFKEQ. The DNA for the CDR3 is TGTGCCAGCAGCCCGCGACTGGGGTCGGGGACTGAAGCTTTCTTT. Residues: CASSPRLGSGTEAFF.

This chain joins TRBV20-1 and TRBJ2-1; TRBD2 might be the D (5 bases). The CDR3 is made up of 15 amino acids. Germline V CDR1 and CDR2: DFQATT, SNEGSKA (reference sequence). With 0 bases removed from V and 8 bases from J, the gap between germline ends came to 17 bases. CDR3 loop: CSARDLEGLIHEQFF. CDR3 DNA: TGCAGTGCTAGAGATCTAGAGGGCCTCATTCATGAGCAGTTCTTC.

CDR3 coding DNA: TGCAGTGCTAGAGCGGACAGGCCAAAGACAGATACGCAGTATTTT. Protein: CSARADRPKTDTQYF. The chain has TRBV20-1 and TRBJ2-3, with TRBD1 matching 7 bases. In germline, CDR1 is DFQATT, CDR2 SNEGSKA (reference sequence). V lost 1 base and J lost 3; bases outside the gene matches: 7. The CDR3 sequence is 15 residues long.

The V and J genes are TRBV12-3 or TRBV12-4 and TRBJ1-3, with D hard to call. Trimming removed 2 bases at V and 4 bases at J, with 12 bases between. The CDR3 extends over 15 amino acids. The CDR3 sequence is CASSLPGFDGNTIYF. The CDR3, as DNA: TGTGCCAGCAGTTTACCAGGATTTGACGGAAACACCATATATTTT.

This clonotype was observed a few times. The chain recombines TRBV5-5 with TRBJ1-5, with no clear D. Looked up from germline, CDR1 is SGHKS and CDR2 is YYEKEE (reference sequence). Trimming cost V 3 bases and J 4 bases, with 11 bases left between them. The CDR3 contains 14 residues. The CDR3 spells CASSYRWENQPQHF. The CDR3 DNA sequence: TGTGCCAGCAGCTACCGTTGGGAGAATCAGCCCCAGCATTTT.

The chain uses TRBV4-3 and TRBJ2-2; 9 nucleotides match TRBD2. This CDR3 has 16 amino acids. V shed 2 bases and J 6 bases; nucleotides not matched to a gene: 7. Per germline, CDR1 LGHNA and CDR2 YSLEER. This CDR3 reads CASSQWGRGGAGELFF. In nucleotides, the CDR3 is TGCGCCAGCAGCCAATGGGGGCGCGGGGGGGCCGGGGAGCTGTTTTTT.

The chain joins TRBV29-1 to TRBJ2-7; D possibly corresponds to TRBD1 (6 bases). Germline CDR1 and CDR2: SQVTM and ANQGSEA. V dropped 3 bases and J dropped 0 bases, with 6 bases sitting between them. This CDR3 is built from 12 residues. CDR3 in DNA: TGCAGCGTTGAGGACAGCTCCTACGAGCAGTACTTC. It is translated as CSVEDSSYEQYF.

The chain employs TRBV20-1 and TRBJ1-5; TRBD1 is a possible D gene (6 bases). The germline V gene encodes CDR1 DFQATT and CDR2 SNEGSKA (reference sequence). The CDR3 loop spans 14 amino acids. Trimming pared 0 bases from V and 3 bases from J, leaving 9 bases between. CDR3 sequence: CSAREQGYNQPQHF. CDR3 nucleotides: TGCAGTGCTAGAGAACAGGGATACAATCAGCCCCAGCATTTT.

A few counts support this clonotype. This chain links TRBV27 with TRBJ2-1; maybe TRBD2 (5 bases). Germline V gives CDR1 MNHEY, CDR2 SMNVEV (reference sequence). The CDR3 runs 15 residues. Trimming removed 6 bases at V and 8 bases at J, with 20 bases between. CDR3 amino acids: CASSVTGNPPHEQFF. The CDR3 DNA sequence: TGTGCCAGCAGCGTCACCGGGAATCCGCCACATGAGCAGTTCTTC.

This clonotype was seen at least ten times. Its ends do not fully match the called genes, so a read error is possible. V gene TRBV5-1 combines with J gene TRBJ1-1; 8 bases agree with TRBD1. The CDR3 sequence is 13 residues long. The germline V gene has CDR1 SGHRS and CDR2 YFSETQ. The CDR3 nucleotides are TGTGCCAGCAGCTTAGACAGGGGTACTGAAGCTTTCTTT. It is translated as CASSLDRGTEAFF.

V gene TRBV30 combines with J gene TRBJ2-7; 8 nucleotides line up with TRBD2. This CDR3 spans 19 amino acids. From germline, CDR1 is GTSNPN and CDR2 SVGIG (reference sequence). Losses at the gene ends were 0 bases for V and 7 bases for J; bases not matched to a gene: 23. CDR3 bases: TGTGCCTGGAGTGTACTGCGGAGGACTAGCCGACTCTCTAATTATGAGCAGTACTTC. It yields the protein CAWSVLRRTSRLSNYEQYF.

A remark on this clonotype: This may stem from a read error, because a much larger clone lies one nucleotide away. V and J are TRBV3-1 and TRBJ1-1, with D hard to call. The V and J ends lost 3 bases and 1 base respectively, with 6 bases between them. The CDR3 length is 13 residues. Germline V gene sequence: CDR1 LGHDT, CDR2 YNNKEL (reference sequence). The CDR3 sequence is CASSHSGNTEAFF. Written as DNA, the CDR3 is TGTGCCAGCAGCCATTCGGGGAACACTGAAGCTTTCTTT.

The sample holds a few counts of this clonotype. This chain's CDR3 is CASSLNLGAEETQYF. The CDR3 nucleotides are TGTGCCAGCAGTTTAAATTTGGGGGCAGAAGAGACCCAGTACTTC. This chain uses TRBV28 with TRBJ2-5, with a possible D match to TRBD1 (6 bases). Trimming took 2 bases from V and 3 from J, leaving 13 bases between them. The CDR3 runs to 15 residues. Germline V gene data show CDR1 as MDHEN and CDR2 as SYDVKM.

This clonotype was counted ten times or more. The chain recombines TRBV27 with TRBJ2-1, with D possibly being TRBD2 (6 bases). The germline V and J ends were trimmed by 0 bases and 2 bases, with 14 bases remaining between them. Looked up from germline, CDR1 is MNHEY and CDR2 is SMNVEV (reference sequence). The CDR3 contains 17 residues. In DNA form, the CDR3 reads TGTGCCAGCAGTTTATCCTCAATAGCGGTGGCCTACAATGAGCAGTTCTTC. Residues: CASSLSSIAVAYNEQFF.